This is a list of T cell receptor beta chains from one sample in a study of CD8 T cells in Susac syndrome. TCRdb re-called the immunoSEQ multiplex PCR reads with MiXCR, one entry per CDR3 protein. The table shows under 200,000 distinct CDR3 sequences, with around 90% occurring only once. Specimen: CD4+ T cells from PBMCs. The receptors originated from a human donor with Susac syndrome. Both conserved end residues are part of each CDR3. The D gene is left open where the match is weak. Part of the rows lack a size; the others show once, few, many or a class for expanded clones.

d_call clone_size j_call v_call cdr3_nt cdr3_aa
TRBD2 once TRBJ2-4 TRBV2 TGTGCCAGCAGTACCTCTAGCGGGGGTGACATTCAGTACTTC CASSTSSGGDIQYF
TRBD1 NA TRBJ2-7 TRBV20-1 TGCAGTGCTAGGGGCCTTGGGCAGGGGGAAGGCTACAAGCAGTACTTC CSARGLGQGEGYKQYF
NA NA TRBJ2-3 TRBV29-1 TGCAGCGTTGATAGTGTCGGTGGGACAGATACGCAGTATTTT CSVDSVGGTDTQYF
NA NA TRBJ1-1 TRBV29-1 TGCAGCGGATCACCCTCCGGGAACACTGAAGCTTTCTTT CSGSPSGNTEAFF
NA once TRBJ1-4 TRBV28 TGTGCCAGCAGACGCCAGAGTAATGAAAAACTGTTTTTT CASRRQSNEKLFF
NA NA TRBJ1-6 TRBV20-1 TGCAGTGCTAGAGCCCCCGGAGCCACTTATAATTCACCCCTCCACTTT CSARAPGATYNSPLHF
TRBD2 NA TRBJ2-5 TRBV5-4 TGTGCCAGCAGCTTGAGGCTAGCGGGAGAAGGGGAGACCCAGTACTTC CASSLRLAGEGETQYF
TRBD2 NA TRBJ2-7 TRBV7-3 TGTGCCAGCAACACCCTCCCCCGGGACTACCAGATAAATTCCTACGAGCAGTACTTC CASNTLPRDYQINSYEQYF
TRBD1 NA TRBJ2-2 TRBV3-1 TGTGCCAGCAGCCAACGACCGACAGGGTTCGCCGGGGAGCTGTTTTTT CASSQRPTGFAGELFF
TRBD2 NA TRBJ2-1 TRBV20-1 TGCAGTGCTAGTTGGGTAGCGGGACGAAACCCGGCGAATGAGCAGTTCTTC CSASWVAGRNPANEQFF
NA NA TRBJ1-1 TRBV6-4 TGTGCCAGCAGTACCAGATTGAACACTGAAGCTTTCTTT CASSTRLNTEAFF
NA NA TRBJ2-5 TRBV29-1 TGCAGCGTGACTAGAACAGAAGAGACCCAGTACTTC CSVTRTEETQYF
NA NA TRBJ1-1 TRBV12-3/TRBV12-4 TGTGCCAGCAATACACAGGGGAACACTGAAGCTTTCTTT CASNTQGNTEAFF
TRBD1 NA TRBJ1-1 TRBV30 TGTGCCTACAGCCTCTACTCCGGGACAGATGGTGAAGCTTTCTTT CAYSLYSGTDGEAFF
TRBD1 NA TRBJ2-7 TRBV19 TGTGCCAGTTCGGGGACAGGGGGAGTCTACGAGCAGTACTTC CASSGTGGVYEQYF
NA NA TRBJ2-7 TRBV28 TGTGCCAGCGGCCCACACTACGAGCAGTACTTC CASGPHYEQYF
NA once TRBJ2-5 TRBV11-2 TGTGCCAGCAGCTTAGTAGTCGGAGTTGAAGAGACCCAGTACTTC CASSLVVGVEETQYF
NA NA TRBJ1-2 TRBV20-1 TGCAGTGCTAGCAGCTATGGCTACACCTTC CSASSYGYTF
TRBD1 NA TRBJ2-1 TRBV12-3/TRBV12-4 TGTGCCAGCAGTTTATGGGGACAGCTCTACAATGAGCAGTTCTTC CASSLWGQLYNEQFF
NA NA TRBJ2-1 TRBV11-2 TGTGCCAGCAGCGATAGGGTGTCTGAGCAGTTCTTC CASSDRVSEQFF
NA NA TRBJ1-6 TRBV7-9 TGTGCCAGCAGCCCACTACACAGGGTTTCCAATTCACCCCTCCACTTT CASSPLHRVSNSPLHF
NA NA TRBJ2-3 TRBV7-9 TGTGCCAGCAGCTTAATTCGCACAGATACGCAGTATTTT CASSLIRTDTQYF
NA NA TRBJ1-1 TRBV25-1 TGTGCCAGCAGTGAATATAACCCCGGGGGAAGGTTCCGCGCGAACACTGAAGCTTTCTTT CASSEYNPGGRFRANTEAFF
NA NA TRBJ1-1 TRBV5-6 TGTGCCAGCAGCATACCGGGCCTCACAACTGAAGCTTTCTTT CASSIPGLTTEAFF
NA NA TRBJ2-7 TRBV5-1 TGCGCCAGCAGGTATGGAGGCTCCTACGAGCAGTACTTC CASRYGGSYEQYF
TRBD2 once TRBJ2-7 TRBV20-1 TGCAGTGCTGGGACTAGCATCAACGAGCAGTACTTC CSAGTSINEQYF
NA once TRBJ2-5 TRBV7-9 TGTGCCAGCAGCTTAAACATAGACCAAGAGACCCAGTACTTC CASSLNIDQETQYF
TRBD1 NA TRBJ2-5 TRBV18 TGTGCCAGCTCGGAGACCCTCAGACAGGGCCGAGAGACCCAGTACTTC CASSETLRQGRETQYF
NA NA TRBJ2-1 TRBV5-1 TGCGCCAGCAGCACAGCCGGAACAGGGTCGACTGAGCAGTTCTTC CASSTAGTGSTEQFF
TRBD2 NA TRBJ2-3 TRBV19 TGTGCCAGTAGTATAGGGCGCGCTAGCGGGGGGCCAGATACGCAGTATTTT CASSIGRASGGPDTQYF
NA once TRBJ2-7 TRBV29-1 TGCAGCGTTGAAGCCCTTACTAGGACTGGCTTTTACGAGCAGTACTTC CSVEALTRTGFYEQYF
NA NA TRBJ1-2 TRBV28 TGTGCCAGCAGTTTATCGGCAGGGAAGAATGGCTACACCTTC CASSLSAGKNGYTF
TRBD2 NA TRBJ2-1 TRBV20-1 TGCAGTGCTAGTATAGCGGGGCTTTACAATGAGCAGTTCTTC CSASIAGLYNEQFF
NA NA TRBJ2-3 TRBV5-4 TGTGCCAGCAAACCCCCGGACACAGATACGCAGTATTTT CASKPPDTDTQYF
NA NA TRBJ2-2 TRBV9 TGTGCCAGCAGCGTAGGGTCAGCAATCACCGGGGAGCTGTTTTTT CASSVGSAITGELFF
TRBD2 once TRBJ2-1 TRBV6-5 TGTGCCAGCAGTTACACGGGACTAGCGGGAGCACTCGGTGAGCAGTTCTTC CASSYTGLAGALGEQFF
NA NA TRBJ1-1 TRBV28 TGTGCCAGCAGGAAAACAGGTAGCCGAAACACTGAAGCTTTCTTT CASRKTGSRNTEAFF
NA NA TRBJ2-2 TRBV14 TGTGCCAGCAGCCAAGAGCCGAACACCGGGGAGCTGTTTTTT CASSQEPNTGELFF
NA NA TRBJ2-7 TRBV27 TGTGCCAGCAGCCGAAAGACGGAAACCTACGAGCAGTACTTC CASSRKTETYEQYF
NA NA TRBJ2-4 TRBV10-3 TGTGCCATCAGTGAGTCACCGGGGGGCGGACATCAGTACTTC CAISESPGGGHQYF
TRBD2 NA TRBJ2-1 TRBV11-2 TGTGCCAGCAGTAGCGGGAGAAATAATGAGCAGTTCTTC CASSSGRNNEQFF
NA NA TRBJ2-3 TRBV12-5 TGTGCTAGTGGTGTGACAGATACGCAGTATTTT CASGVTDTQYF
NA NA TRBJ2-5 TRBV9 TGTGCCAGCAGCGTAGGGACCTCAGGGGACCAAGAGACCCAGTACTTC CASSVGTSGDQETQYF
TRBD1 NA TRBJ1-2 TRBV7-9 TGTGCCAGCAGCCAATCGGGACAGGGTAGTGGCTACACCTTC CASSQSGQGSGYTF
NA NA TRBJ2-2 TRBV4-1 TGCGCCAGCAGCCTAATCACCGGGGAGCTGTTTTTT CASSLITGELFF
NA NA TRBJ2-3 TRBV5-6 TGTGCCAGCAGCCCACCTAGTGGTGGTACGCAGTATTTT CASSPPSGGTQYF
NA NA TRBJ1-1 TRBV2 TGTGCCAGCGTTTATGGGGGCGTGAACACTGAAGCTTTCTTT CASVYGGVNTEAFF
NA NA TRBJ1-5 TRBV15 TGTGCCACCAGCAGAGAGAGAAGGGCCCAGCATTTT CATSRERRAQHF
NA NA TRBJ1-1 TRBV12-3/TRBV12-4 TGTGCCAGCAGTTTAGACAGCAACCCCACTGAAGCTTTCTTT CASSLDSNPTEAFF
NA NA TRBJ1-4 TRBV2 TGTGCCAGCAGTCCCTATCTTGGGGTACAGGAAAAACTGTTTTTT CASSPYLGVQEKLFF
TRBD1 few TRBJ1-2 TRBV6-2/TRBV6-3 TGTGCCAGCAGACTCCTCAGGGGGAACTATGGCTACACCTTC CASRLLRGNYGYTF
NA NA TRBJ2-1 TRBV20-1 TGCAGTGCTAGAGATTACCCCTTGGGGGGAAGACCGGATGAGCAGTTCTTC CSARDYPLGGRPDEQFF
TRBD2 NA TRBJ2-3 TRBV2 TGTGCCAGCAGGCCCCTCCGGGGGGGTGGGACAGATACGCAGTATTTT CASRPLRGGGTDTQYF
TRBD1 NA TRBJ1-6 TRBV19 TGTGCCAGTTCCGGACAGGGGGATTCACCCCTCCACTTT CASSGQGDSPLHF